A single sample is the source of the 26 T cell receptor beta chains below, sequenced in a study of cytomegalovirus exposure and HLA in healthy donors. The protocol was immunoSEQ multiplex PCR, while the TCRdb copy is restricted to in-frame clones and leaves out a portion. The sample lists 150,000 to 180,000 clones, 75% to 90% occurring once. Sequenced sample: PBMCs. The receptors derive from a man aged 18 to 29 in good health and CMV-seropositive.

The chain couples TRBV2 to TRBJ2-5; 7 bases line up with TRBD1. The CDR3 has 14 amino acids. The germline V gene has CDR1 SNHLY and CDR2 FYNNEI. V trimming: 6 bases; J trimming: 1 base; junction bases outside the gene matches: 5. The CDR3 spells CASSPDRAQETQYF. As DNA, the CDR3 is TGTGCCAGCAGCCCCGACAGGGCCCAAGAGACCCAGTACTTC.

CDR3 protein: CASSQRTGGQEQYF. In nucleotides, the CDR3 is TGTGCCAGCAGCCAACGTACAGGGGGCCAGGAGCAGTACTTC. This sequence joins TRBV6-6 and TRBJ2-7, with 9 bases fitting TRBD1. The V gene's germline CDR1 is MNHNY and CDR2 SVGAGI (reference sequence). The CDR3 contains 14 residues. Germline trimming cut 6 bases from V and 7 bases from J; bases unmatched to any gene: 10.

The V gene is TRBV5-4, the J gene TRBJ2-3, with TRBD2 identical over 11 bases. The CDR3 length is 16 residues. Germline values: CDR1 SGHNT, CDR2 YYREEE (reference sequence). V gave up 4 bases and J gave up 1 base; unmatched junction bases: 5. The CDR3 here is CASSPPGLAGTDTQYF. CDR3 bases: TGTGCCAGCAGCCCCCCGGGACTAGCGGGCACAGATACGCAGTATTTT.

This chain connects TRBV6-6 to TRBJ1-2, with a possible D match to TRBD1 (5 bases). Trimming removed 2 bases from V and 4 bases from J, with 14 bases in between. Per germline, CDR1 MNHNY and CDR2 SVGAGI (reference sequence). The CDR3 is made up of 15 amino acids. The CDR3 here is CASSYGREGRYGYTF. CDR3 nucleotides: TGTGCCAGCAGTTACGGGAGGGAGGGACGCTATGGCTACACCTTC.

The chain links TRBV2 to TRBJ2-3; a weak D match, TRBD1 (6 bases). Trimming stripped 8 bases from V and 3 bases from J, with 9 bases between. From germline, CDR1 is SNHLY and CDR2 FYNNEI. This CDR3 region has 12 residues. The CDR3 sequence: CASGGQTDTQYF. DNA for the CDR3: TGTGCCAGCGGAGGACAGACAGATACGCAGTATTTT.

Here the CDR3 reads CASSLRSATNSPLHF. In DNA, the CDR3 is TGCGCCAGCAGCTTGAGGAGCGCCACTAATTCACCCCTCCACTTT. The rearrangement uses TRBV5-1 and TRBJ1-6; D unclear. The CDR3 runs to 15 residues. The V and J ends lost 1 base and 6 bases respectively, with 11 bases between them. Per germline, CDR1 SGHRS and CDR2 YFSETQ. The whole variable domain, filled in from reference TRBV5-1 and TRBJ1-6, reads KAGVTQTPRYLIKTRGQQVTLSCSPISGHRSVSWYQQTPGQGLQFLFEYFSETQRNKGNFPGRFSGRQFSNSRSEMNVSTLELGDSALYLCASSLRSATNSPLHFGNGTRLTVT.

The V call is TRBV5-1, the J call TRBJ1-1; D remains ambiguous. Germline lookup yields CDR1 SGHRS and CDR2 YFSETQ. CDR3 size: 14 residues. V lost 3 bases to trimming and J lost 6 bases, with 15 bases between them. CDR3 sequence (DNA): TGCGCCAGCAGCTCCTCCCGGCCAGGTGCTGAAGCTTTCTTT. It encodes CASSSSRPGAEAFF.

The V call is TRBV4-1, the J call TRBJ2-2; D perhaps matches TRBD1 (5 bases). Germline CDR1 and CDR2: MGHRA and YSYEKL. The V gene lost 5 bases and the J gene lost 4 bases, with 11 bases spanning the gap. CDR3 length: 14 residues. The CDR3 DNA is TGCGCCAGCAGCGCCAACCAGGGCACCGGGGAGCTGTTTTTT. The encoded protein is CASSANQGTGELFF.

V and J are TRBV11-2 and TRBJ1-6; no clear D gene. Per germline, CDR1 SGHAT and CDR2 FQNNGV. The CDR3 covers 16 residues. The ends were cut back, 1 base at V and 4 bases at J, with 11 bases in the middle. CDR3: CASSLGAGIYNSPLHF. DNA of the CDR3: TGTGCCAGCAGCTTAGGGGCCGGGATTTATAATTCACCCCTCCACTTT.

This chain connects TRBV6-5 to TRBJ1-4; D remains ambiguous. The CDR3 runs 11 residues. The V gene lost 6 bases and the J gene lost 8 bases, with 7 bases spanning the gap. Germline CDR1 and CDR2: MNHEY and SVGAGI. CDR3 loop: CASRLREKLFF. DNA of the CDR3: TGTGCCAGCAGGCTAAGAGAAAAACTGTTTTTT.

The chain is built from TRBV11-1 and TRBJ1-6, with D perhaps TRBD1 (6 bases). This CDR3 is 15 amino acids long. Trimming took 5 bases from V and 6 from J, leaving 14 bases between them. Per germline, CDR1 SGHAT and CDR2 FQDESV (reference sequence). The CDR3 DNA is TGTGCCAGCAGCCCCTCTTCGGACAGTAATTCACCCCTCCACTTT. It encodes CASSPSSDSNSPLHF.

The chain combines TRBV14 with TRBJ2-1, with 7 nucleotides matching TRBD2. The CDR3 length is 20 residues. V lost 0 bases to trimming and J lost 9 bases; unmatched junction nucleotides: 23. Germline V gene sequence: CDR1 SGHDN, CDR2 FVKESK. The chain's CDR3 is CASSQDLGLSWGRGPSEQFF. The DNA of the CDR3 is TGTGCCAGCAGCCAAGATCTCGGGCTCAGCTGGGGGAGGGGCCCGAGTGAGCAGTTCTTC.

The V and J genes are TRBV4-3 and TRBJ2-2; perhaps TRBD2 as D (6 bases). The CDR3 is 14 residues long. V lost 4 bases to trimming and J lost 2 bases, with 8 bases between them. Germline CDR1 LGHNA, CDR2 YSLEER. The CDR3 region has the DNA TGCGCCAGCAGCCTCGGGGGAAACACCGGGGAGCTGTTTTTT. This gives the protein CASSLGGNTGELFF.

This clone was found a few times. V is TRBV2 and J is TRBJ1-5; 7 bases match TRBD1. Germline V gives CDR1 SNHLY, CDR2 FYNNEI. This CDR3 spans 16 amino acids. The ends lost 6 bases at V and 2 bases at J; junction bases unmatched: 10. The CDR3 spells CASRGTDRMGNQPQHF. The CDR3 nucleotides read TGTGCCAGCAGAGGGACAGACCGGATGGGCAATCAGCCCCAGCATTTT.

The V gene is TRBV2, the J gene TRBJ1-2; D call uncertain. The CDR3 is 12 residues long. Germline V gene sequence: CDR1 SNHLY, CDR2 FYNNEI. V was cut by 2 bases and J by 3 bases, with 4 bases left in between. The CDR3 region is CASSENYYGYTF. For the CDR3, the DNA is TGTGCCAGCAGTGAAAACTACTATGGCTACACCTTC.

This clone is a singleton in its sample. J is TRBJ2-7 and V is TRBV15; 7 nucleotides agree with TRBD1. This CDR3 is 14 amino acids long. From germline, CDR1 is LNHNV and CDR2 YYDKDF (reference sequence). The V gene end was trimmed by 4 bases and the J gene end by 3 bases; junction bases not matched to a gene: 6. CDR3 protein: CATSTETGIYEQYF. The CDR3 DNA follows: TGTGCCACCAGCACAGAGACAGGGATCTACGAGCAGTACTTC. Based on the CDR3 plus reference TRBV15 and TRBJ2-7, the full variable domain is DAMVIQNPRYQVTQFGKPVTLSCSQTLNHNVMYWYQQKSSQAPKLLFHYYDKDFNNEADTPDNFQSRRPNTSFCFLDIRSPGLGDTAMYLCATSTETGIYEQYFGPGTRLTVT.

The V call is TRBV29-1, the J call TRBJ1-1; D unclear. CDR1 is SQVTM and CDR2 is ANQGSEA in the germline V gene. The CDR3 loop spans 12 amino acids. The germline V and J ends were trimmed by 2 bases and 4 bases, with 8 bases remaining between them. CDR3 nucleotide sequence: TGCAGCGTTGAATCCTTCGGCACTGAAGCTTTCTTT. It specifies CSVESFGTEAFF.

The chain is built from TRBV7-9 and TRBJ1-2, with a weak D call TRBD1 (5 bases). Germline V gives CDR1 SEHNR, CDR2 FQNEAQ (reference sequence). V was shortened by 0 bases and J by 7 bases, with 12 bases between the two germline ends. This CDR3 contains 14 residues. The CDR3 loop is CASSLARGLGGYTF. CDR3 nucleotides: TGTGCCAGCAGCTTAGCCCGGGGGTTGGGTGGCTACACCTTC.

The rearrangement uses TRBV4-1 and TRBJ2-2, with D perhaps TRBD2 (8 bases). V dropped 3 bases and J dropped 0 bases, with 14 bases sitting between them. The germline CDR1 and CDR2 sequences are MGHRA and YSYEKL. This CDR3 spans 17 amino acids. CDR3 amino acids: CASSQAGGQSNTGELFF. CDR3 DNA sequence: TGCGCCAGCAGCCAGGCGGGGGGACAGTCGAACACCGGGGAGCTGTTTTTT.

This sequence joins TRBV18 and TRBJ1-2, with TRBD1 as a possible D gene (6 bases). From germline, CDR1 is KGHSH and CDR2 LQKENI. The CDR3 totals 13 residues. Trimming took off 2 bases at V and 5 bases at J, with 9 bases between the two ends. CDR3 bases: TGTGCCAGCTCACCAACGGGACAATATGGCTACACCTTC. This sequence encodes CASSPTGQYGYTF. The entire variable domain, with the rest obtained from reference TRBV18 and TRBJ1-2, is as follows: NAGVMQNPRHLVRRRGQEARLRCSPMKGHSHVYWYRQLPEEGLKFMVYLQKENIIDESGMPKERFSAEFPKEGPSILRIQQVVRGDSAAYFCASSPTGQYGYTFGSGTRLTVV.

The chain couples TRBV5-4 to TRBJ2-1; 10 bases align to TRBD2. The J segment lost 4 bases and the V segment lost 5 bases, leaving 9 bases of the junction unmatched. The CDR3 is made up of 16 amino acids. Germline V CDR1 and CDR2: SGHNT, YYREEE (reference sequence). The chain's CDR3 is CASSANGLAVYNEQFF. For the CDR3, the DNA is TGTGCCAGCAGTGCCAACGGACTAGCGGTTTACAATGAGCAGTTCTTC. The complete variable domain, with remaining parts taken from reference TRBV5-4 and TRBJ2-1, reads ETGVTQSPTHLIKTRGQQVTLRCSSQSGHNTVSWYQQALGQGPQFIFQYYREEENGRGNFPPRFSGLQFPNYSSELNVNALELDDSALYLCASSANGLAVYNEQFFGPGTRLTVL.

V gene TRBV5-6 combines with J gene TRBJ2-3, with TRBD2 identical over 13 bases. Looked up from germline, CDR1 is SGHDT and CDR2 is YYEEEE. CDR3 length: 15 residues. J was trimmed by 4 bases and V by 6 bases; bases with no gene match: 5. Here the CDR3 reads CASTATSGRADTQYF. The DNA for the CDR3 is TGTGCCAGCACCGCAACTAGCGGGAGGGCAGATACGCAGTATTTT.

V is TRBV29-1 and J is TRBJ2-7; 8 bases agree with TRBD1. Germline V CDR1 and CDR2: SQVTM, ANQGSEA. The ends lost 0 bases at V and 4 bases at J; junction bases unmatched: 11. The CDR3 loop spans 16 amino acids. CDR3 DNA sequence: TGCAGCGTTGAAGATCGGCGGACAGGGAAAGGGTACGAGCAGTACTTC. Its protein product is CSVEDRRTGKGYEQYF.

The genes are TRBV5-6 and TRBJ2-7; D is perhaps TRBD1 (6 bases). Germline values: CDR1 SGHDT, CDR2 YYEEEE. The CDR3 is made up of 15 amino acids. The V end was cut by 0 bases, the J end by 4 bases, with 14 bases between. Here the CDR3 DNA reads TGTGCCAGCAGCTTGGCTGTTCGGACAGCGTACGAGCAGTACTTC. This gives the protein CASSLAVRTAYEQYF.

This clone was seen a handful of times. Other DNA sequences within the sample encode an identical CDR3. The chain joins TRBV2 to TRBJ2-7; 8 bases fit TRBD1. After removal of 3 bases from V and 0 bases from J, the junction contained 1 base not matched to a gene. The CDR3 runs 14 residues. Germline CDR1 reads SNHLY; CDR2 reads FYNNEI. CDR3 amino acids: CASSEQGASYEQYF. CDR3 coding DNA: TGTGCCAGCAGTGAGCAGGGGGCCTCCTACGAGCAGTACTTC.

The chain employs TRBV7-9 and TRBJ1-2; a possible D gene is TRBD1 (5 bases). The CDR3 length is 14 residues. V lost 4 bases to trimming and J lost 6 bases, with 15 bases between them. The germline V gene has CDR1 SEHNR and CDR2 FQNEAQ (reference sequence). The CDR3 DNA reads as TGTGCCAGCAGCTCCGCTTCGGACATGCATGGCTACACCTTC. Translated, it gives CASSSASDMHGYTF.